This entry is about one T cell receptor (beta chain). Antigen unknown. The sample belongs to a study of T cell responses to AZD1222 COVID-19 vaccine. General study findings and limits: Nearly half of spike-specific TCRs reportedly target unmutated variant regions. There were vaccine-associated CD4 TCRs across spike, dominant at 160-218 and 743-854. Seropositive AZD1222 recipients at baseline numbered only five or six. Repertoires in all cases were sampled only once the peak T cell response had passed.

The CDR3 consists of 16 residues. Method: immunoSEQ multiplex PCR; TCRdb's copy keeps in-frame clones and lacks some. The sample has about 130,000 clones, 88% seen once. The receptor was derived from an adult in good health. This sequence joins TRBV21-1 and TRBJ1-5; the table's D gene call, TRBD1, was not cross checked with the DNA. TRBV21-1 is shown as a pseudogene. Source: peripheral blood, taken on day 0 of AZD1222 vaccination. The CDR3: CASSNRGREVDQPQHF. The CDR3 coding sequence is TGTGCCAGCAGCAACAGGGGGCGAGAGGTGGATCAGCCCCAGCATTTT.